These 32 T cell receptor beta chains were all obtained from the same sample, sequenced in a study of molecular identifiers for immune sequencing clone quantification. TCRdb processed the PCR reads anew with MiXCR; each CDR3 protein has one entry. The sample has nearly 55,000 distinct CDR3 sequences, roughly a third seen once. The sequenced sample consisted of naive CD8+ T cells from blood, with Jurkat cell RNA spiked in. The subset: FACS-sorted CD8+CD4-CCR7+CD45RA+ naive T cells. The receptors were sampled from a human donor in good health. Some libraries in this study had Jurkat cell RNA spiked in.

This clonotype appeared many times. The chain's CDR3 is CASKQGADYTGELFF. The CDR3 DNA follows: TGTGCCAGCAAACAGGGGGCTGATTACACCGGGGAGCTGTTTTTT. V usage is TRBV28 and J usage is TRBJ2-2, with TRBD1 matching 9 bases. This CDR3 comprises 15 residues. Germline V gene sequence: CDR1 MDHEN, CDR2 SYDVKM. V trimming: 7 bases; J trimming: 3 bases; junction bases outside the gene matches: 6. The full variable domain, completed using reference TRBV28 and TRBJ2-2, is DVKVTQSSRYLVKRTGEKVFLECVQDMDHENMFWYRQDPGLGLRLIYFSYDVKMKEKGDIPEGYSVSREKKERFSLILESASTNQTSMYLCASKQGADYTGELFFGEGSRLTVL.

As concerns this clonotype: Given a much more abundant clone one base away, this may be a read error. The chain uses TRBV28 and TRBJ2-7; no clear D gene. This CDR3 has 15 residues. From germline, CDR1 is MDHEN and CDR2 SYDVKM. Here the CDR3 reads CPSSLPRLGSYEQYF. The CDR3 DNA sequence: TGTCCCAGCAGTTTACCCCGCCTGGGCTCCTACGAGCAGTACTTC.

The V and J genes are TRBV6-6 and TRBJ2-5; D ambiguous. The length of the CDR3 is 11 residues. V lost 9 bases and J lost 3, with 8 bases in between. The germline V gene has CDR1 MNHNY and CDR2 SVGAGI (reference sequence). In DNA form, the CDR3 reads TGTGCCAGAACAATGAAAGAGACCCAGTACTTC. Protein sequence: CARTMKETQYF.

By proportion, this clonotype is medium-sized. This rearrangement joins TRBV20-1 to TRBJ2-7; a possible D gene is TRBD1 (7 bases). The V and J ends lost 4 bases and 7 bases respectively, with 11 bases between them. CDR1 and CDR2 from the germline V gene are DFQATT and SNEGSKA (reference sequence). There are 11 residues in the CDR3. CDR3 nucleotides: TGCAGTGCTACCCCAGGGGGGGAGCAGTACTTC. The encoded protein is CSATPGGEQYF.

V gene TRBV19 combines with J gene TRBJ2-4; TRBD2 is a possible D gene (5 bases). Trimming removed 4 bases at V and 1 base at J, with 11 bases between. This CDR3 is built from 15 residues. Germline V gene sequence: CDR1 LNHDA, CDR2 SQIVND (reference sequence). The chain's CDR3 is CASSKGVLAKNIQYF. CDR3 in DNA: TGTGCCAGTAGTAAGGGAGTACTTGCCAAAAACATTCAGTACTTC.

As for this clonotype: A much larger clone is a single base away; this may be a read error. The genes are TRBV28 and TRBJ1-5, with TRBD1 matching 8 bases. This CDR3 comprises 19 residues. Germline-derived CDR1 and CDR2 are MDHEN and SYDVKM. CDR3 sequence (DNA): TGTGCCAGCAGTCGACTAACCGGACAGGGTAGATATGGGAATCAGCCCCGGCATTTT. It codes for CASSRLTGQGRYGNQPRHF.

This clonotype has at least ten counts. The chain couples TRBV6-2 or TRBV6-3 to TRBJ2-3; D call uncertain. Germline CDR1 and CDR2: MNHEY and SVGEGT. Trimming shortened V by 6 bases and J by 5 bases, and 15 bases separated the two germline ends. The CDR3 has 14 residues. Written as DNA, the CDR3 is TGTGCCAGCAGCGGAGCAACTTCAATAGATACGCAGTATTTT. Encoded protein: CASSGATSIDTQYF.

The chain couples TRBV12-3 or TRBV12-4 to TRBJ2-2; TRBD1 or TRBD2 may be the D gene (5 bases each). V shed 8 bases and J shed 0 bases, with 16 bases lying between them. This CDR3 comprises 16 residues. The CDR3 nucleotides read TGTGCCAGCGTCGCATGGGACCGGTCGAACACCGGGGAGCTGTTTTTT. The encoded protein is CASVAWDRSNTGELFF.

The chain uses TRBV11-2 and TRBJ1-3; D call uncertain. V lost 7 bases and J lost 3, with 10 bases in between. CDR1 SGHAT and CDR2 FQNNGV come from the germline V gene. The CDR3 sequence is 13 residues long. CDR3 DNA sequence: TGTGCCAGCACCCTCCCCGTTGGAAACACCATATATTTT. Amino acids: CASTLPVGNTIYF.

In its sample, this clonotype was seen a few times. J is TRBJ2-2 and V is TRBV15; D gene unclear. V was trimmed by 1 base and J by 6 bases, leaving 9 bases between them. This CDR3 spans 14 amino acids. Germline assignment: CDR1 LNHNV and CDR2 YYDKDF (reference sequence). The CDR3 nucleotides are TGTGCCACCAGCAGAGGTGGAATCTCCGGGGAGCTGTTTTTT. It translates to CATSRGGISGELFF.

Of note for this clonotype: At one boundary the junction diverges from the germline segment, which might be a read error. This chain uses TRBV27 with TRBJ2-5; 11 nucleotides line up with TRBD1. The germline gives CDR1 MNHEY, CDR2 SMNVEV (reference sequence). The CDR3 length is 14 residues. For the CDR3, the DNA is TGTGCCACCCGGACAGGGGGCGAAGAAGAGCCCCAGTACTTC. Protein sequence: CATRTGGEEEPQYF.

This clonotype showed up many times. The rearrangement joins TRBV28 to TRBJ1-5; TRBD1 is a possible D gene (6 bases). Germline-derived CDR1 and CDR2 are MDHEN and SYDVKM. The CDR3 totals 14 residues. The V end was cut by 2 bases, the J end by 4 bases, with 9 bases between. The CDR3 nucleotides read TGTGCCAGCAGTTTAATACAGGGAAATCAGCCCCAGCATTTT. Translating it yields CASSLIQGNQPQHF.

Only a few counts were recorded for this clonotype. The CDR3 loop is CASSQDRVSGREQYF. CDR3 DNA: TGTGCCAGCAGCCAAGATCGGGTTAGCGGTAGAGAGCAGTACTTC. This chain joins TRBV3-1 and TRBJ2-7, with D perhaps TRBD2 (6 bases). The germline V gene encodes CDR1 LGHDT and CDR2 YNNKEL (reference sequence). The CDR3 is made up of 15 amino acids. V was trimmed by 0 bases and J by 7 bases, leaving 16 bases between them.

The chain employs TRBV5-1 and TRBJ1-2; D gene uncertain. Trimming left V 0 bases short and J 8 bases short, with 8 bases between. CDR3 size: 12 residues. The germline V gene has CDR1 SGHRS and CDR2 YFSETQ. The CDR3 here is CASSLDPFGYTF. CDR3 nucleotide sequence: TGCGCCAGCAGCTTGGACCCTTTCGGCTACACCTTC.

This clonotype was recorded many times. V gene TRBV7-9 combines with J gene TRBJ2-3; 13 bases line up with TRBD2. The CDR3 loop spans 17 amino acids. The V gene's germline CDR1 is SEHNR and CDR2 FQNEAQ (reference sequence). The trim removed 5 bases at V and 4 bases at J, leaving 9 bases unmatched. The CDR3 here is CASSPPGLAGLPDTQYF. CDR3 coding DNA: TGTGCCAGCAGCCCTCCGGGACTAGCGGGACTGCCAGATACGCAGTATTTT. The whole variable domain, remainder taken from reference TRBV7-9 and TRBJ2-3, is DTGVSQNPRHKITKRGQNVTFRCDPISEHNRLYWYRQTLGQGPEFLTYFQNEAQLEKSRLLSDRFSAERPKGSFSTLEIQRTEQGDSAMYLCASSPPGLAGLPDTQYFGPGTRLTVL.

As to this clonotype: A much larger clone differs from this one at a single base, so this may be a read error. The chain has TRBV5-6 and TRBJ1-1, with TRBD1 matching 8 bases. This CDR3 has 14 amino acids. CDR1 is SGHDT, CDR2 YYEEEE, per germline. CDR3 amino acids: CASSFGTGPAEASF. DNA of the CDR3: TGTGCCAGCAGCTTCGGGACAGGTCCTGCTGAAGCTTCCTTT.

In regard to this clonotype: A much larger clone differs by one base, so this may be a read error. This chain connects TRBV28 to TRBJ2-7, with 8 nucleotides matching TRBD2. The CDR3 extends over 13 amino acids. The germline gives CDR1 MDHEN, CDR2 SYDVKM. The chain's CDR3 is CASRQREFLELYF. For the CDR3, the DNA is TGTGCCAGCCGCCAGCGGGAGTTTCTCGAGCTGTACTTC.

The chain carries TRBV12-3 or TRBV12-4 and TRBJ1-2; 7 bases are shared with TRBD1. This CDR3 region has 13 residues. Unmatched junction bases numbered 6, after V lost 5 bases and J lost 6 bases. The CDR3 protein is CASSPGGSNGYTF. As DNA, the CDR3 is TGTGCCAGCAGTCCAGGGGGAAGCAATGGCTACACCTTC.

This clonotype has just a few counts. The rearrangement joins TRBV28 to TRBJ2-1, with unresolved D. The CDR3 is 15 residues long. V shed 4 bases and J shed 6 bases, with 16 bases lying between them. CDR1 is MDHEN and CDR2 is SYDVKM in the germline V gene. CDR3 in DNA: TGTGCCAGCAGTTCTGTAGCAACAAGGATCAATGAGCAGTTCTTC. Its translation: CASSSVATRINEQFF.

A remark on this clonotype: This may be a read error: a much more frequent sequence differs by one nucleotide. This chain uses TRBV10-3 with TRBJ2-7, with D possibly being TRBD1 (6 bases). CDR1 and CDR2 (germline): ENHRY, SYGVKD. The V end lost 11 bases, the J end lost 6 bases, and 23 bases lay between the germline ends. CDR3 length: 14 residues. Here the CDR3 reads CAAGLQGSESEQYF. The CDR3 DNA reads as TGTGCCGCCGGCCTTCAGGGGTCGGAGTCCGAGCAGTACTTC.

The chain recombines TRBV4-2 with TRBJ1-2; D gene ambiguous. V was cut by 0 bases and J by 5 bases, with 10 bases left in between. The germline V gene has CDR1 LGHNA and CDR2 YNFKEQ. This CDR3 spans 14 amino acids. The CDR3 coding sequence is TGTGCCAGCAGCCAAGATAGGACGGAGTATGGCTACACCTTC. It specifies CASSQDRTEYGYTF.

The rearrangement links TRBV13 to TRBJ2-3; D is possibly TRBD2 (6 bases). With 5 bases removed from V and 3 bases from J, the gap between germline ends came to 12 bases. Germline V gives CDR1 PRHDT, CDR2 FYEKMQ (reference sequence). This CDR3 spans 14 amino acids. Here the CDR3 DNA reads TGTGCCAGCAGCACTAGTCTAGCGACAGATACGCAGTATTTT. It codes for CASSTSLATDTQYF.

Worth noting for this clonotype: This clone may be a read error of a much larger clone one base away. The CDR3, as DNA: TGTGCCAGCAGCTCCTCCGGGGACAGGGGTCGGCAGGTCTTC. This gives the protein CASSSSGDRGRQVF. The chain has TRBV4-2 and TRBJ2-1, with 10 nucleotides matching TRBD1. Per the germline V gene, CDR1 is LGHNA and CDR2 is YNFKEQ. This CDR3 region has 14 residues.

In this sample, this clonotype turned up a few times. The chain recombines TRBV27 with TRBJ2-7; TRBD1 or TRBD2 may be the D gene (7 bases each). Trimming took off 6 bases at V and 5 bases at J, with 17 bases between the two ends. The CDR3 extends over 14 amino acids. Germline V CDR1 and CDR2: MNHEY, SMNVEV (reference sequence). CDR3 amino acids: CASRHGRGPHEQYF. DNA for the CDR3: TGTGCCAGCAGACATGGGAGGGGGCCCCACGAGCAGTACTTC.

Concerning this clonotype: A much larger clone differs from this one at a single base, so this may be a read error. The J gene is TRBJ1-5, the V gene TRBV28, with 7 bases matching TRBD1. The germline V gene has CDR1 MDHEN and CDR2 SYDVKM. This CDR3 contains 14 residues. The CDR3 is CVSSPTGTNQPQHF. CDR3 nucleotides: TGTGTCAGCAGTCCGACAGGGACGAATCAGCCCCAGCATTTT.

The chain employs TRBV7-9 and TRBJ1-1; perhaps TRBD1 as D (5 bases). The CDR3 is 14 amino acids. CDR1 is SEHNR and CDR2 is FQNEAQ in the germline V gene (reference sequence). The V end lost 5 bases, the J end lost 4 bases, and 14 bases lay between the germline ends. The chain's CDR3 is CASSPGGGGTEAFF. The CDR3 coding sequence is TGTGCCAGCAGCCCCGGGGGGGGGGGCACTGAAGCTTTCTTT.

The sample holds many counts of this clonotype. The chain joins TRBV7-9 to TRBJ1-5; D possibly corresponds to TRBD1 (5 bases). The CDR3 totals 14 residues. Per the germline V gene, CDR1 is SEHNR and CDR2 is FQNEAQ (reference sequence). V was pared by 5 bases and J by 3 bases, with 11 bases between. The CDR3 spells CASSPGPTNQPQHF. CDR3 DNA sequence: TGTGCCAGCAGCCCGGGACCGACCAATCAGCCCCAGCATTTT. The whole variable domain, remainder taken from reference TRBV7-9 and TRBJ1-5, is DTGVSQNPRHKITKRGQNVTFRCDPISEHNRLYWYRQTLGQGPEFLTYFQNEAQLEKSRLLSDRFSAERPKGSFSTLEIQRTEQGDSAMYLCASSPGPTNQPQHFGDGTRLSIL.

Concerning this clonotype: At one end, the junction sequence differs from germline, possibly due to a read error. The V gene is TRBV29-1, the J gene TRBJ1-1, with D maybe TRBD1 (6 bases). This CDR3 spans 15 amino acids. Germline V CDR1 and CDR2: SQVTM, ANQGSEA. The CDR3 region is CGVVTRTARLREAFF. The CDR3 DNA sequence: TGCGGCGTAGTTACAAGGACAGCTAGGCTCCGTGAAGCTTTCTTC.

Only a few counts were recorded for this clonotype. V gene TRBV28 combines with J gene TRBJ2-7; D possibly corresponds to TRBD1 (6 bases). The CDR3 contains 16 residues. CDR1 and CDR2 (germline): MDHEN, SYDVKM. Trimming removed 4 bases from V and 3 bases from J, with 19 bases in between. CDR3 region: CASSYAPPGHLYEQYF. The CDR3 DNA is TGTGCCAGCAGTTATGCCCCCCCGGGACATCTCTACGAGCAGTACTTC.

This clonotype was seen many times. The chain couples TRBV7-9 to TRBJ2-2, with 15 bases lining up with TRBD2. The CDR3 has 16 amino acids. CDR1 is SEHNR and CDR2 is FQNEAQ in the germline V gene (reference sequence). V dropped 4 bases and J dropped 6; count of bases not matched to a gene: 3. Here the CDR3 DNA reads TGTGCCAGCAGCTCCCGGACTAGCGGGAGGGCCGGGGAGCTGTTTTTT. It is translated as CASSSRTSGRAGELFF.

A note on this clonotype: A much larger clone sits a single nucleotide away, making a read error possible. The chain employs TRBV5-1 and TRBJ2-3; D tentatively reads TRBD1 or TRBD2 (5 bases each). The CDR3 runs to 15 residues. In germline, CDR1 is SGHRS, CDR2 YFSETQ. V was clipped by 1 base and J by 6 bases, with 15 bases between them. CDR3 loop: CASSLTGRRRDTQYF. In nucleotides, the CDR3 is TGCGCCAGCAGCTTGACGGGACGCCGCAGGGATACGCAGTATTTT.

This chain joins TRBV4-3 and TRBJ2-1; D tentatively fits TRBD1 or TRBD2 (5 bases each). Trimming cost V 0 bases and J 8 bases, with 8 bases left between them. Germline V gene lookup returns CDR1 LGHNA and CDR2 YSLEER. The CDR3 is made up of 13 amino acids. CDR3 coding DNA: TGCGCCAGCAGCCAAGAAGGGACCTATGAGCAGTTCTTC. This gives the protein CASSQEGTYEQFF.